This paragraph covers one T cell receptor beta chain sequence. Its antigen is unidentified. The entry originates in a study of vaccination and CD4 T cells after COVID-19. Treatment of the sample: approximately 9-day PBMC culture with coronavirus spike peptide pools or control peptides (ViraFEST assay). Cultured CD4+ T-cell DNA underwent Oncomine TCR Beta short-read sequencing. TCRdb called the PCR reads again in MiXCR, with one record for every CDR3 protein. The table has about 14,000 distinct CDR3 sequences, 45% to 55% seen once; the top ten hold 10% to 13%. Sequenced input: CD4+ T cells from blood, cultured in vitro. The TCR was taken from a human donor who had recovered from COVID-19.

CDR3 sequence: CASSVDRHETQYF. For the CDR3, the DNA is TGTGCCAGCAGTGTAGACAGACACGAGACCCAGTACTTC. This chain uses TRBV2 with TRBJ2-5, with a tentative D call TRBD1 (5 bases). Germline V gene lookup returns CDR1 SNHLY and CDR2 FYNNEI. The V end was cut by 4 bases, the J end by 5 bases, with 11 bases between. The CDR3 length is 13 residues.